Shown below are 28 T cell receptor beta chains from a single sample sequenced in a study of Graves' ophthalmopathy and Graves' hyperthyroidism. Amplification from RNA transcripts yielded the TCR beta CDR3 regions. A first-round RT-PCR used HTBI primers, followed by a second-round multiplex PCR. TCRdb used MiXCR to reprocess the multiplex PCR reads, holding one entry per CDR3 protein. The sample includes almost 750,000 distinct CDR3 sequences, 40% seen only once; the top ten take approximately 46%. What was sequenced was peripheral blood. The receptors were sampled from an adult man with Graves' ophthalmopathy.

The chain recombines TRBV10-3 with TRBJ1-2; tentatively, D is TRBD1 (5 bases). Looked up from germline, CDR1 is ENHRY and CDR2 is SYGVKD. The V end lost 11 bases, the J end lost 6 bases, and 19 bases lay between the germline ends. This CDR3 comprises 13 residues. This chain's CDR3 is CAVPGDQGNGYTF. Here the CDR3 DNA reads TGTGCCGTTCCGGGAGATCAGGGAAATGGCTACACCTTC.

The V and J genes are TRBV24-1 and TRBJ2-2; 7 nucleotides align to TRBD2. The CDR3 runs 14 residues. Germline CDR1 and CDR2: KGHDR and SFDVKD. V gave up 8 bases and J gave up 4 bases; unmatched junction bases: 6. CDR3 region: CATKGRAGTGELFF. In DNA, the CDR3 is TGTGCCACCAAAGGGAGGGCCGGCACCGGGGAGCTGTTTTTT.

The chain combines TRBV5-5 with TRBJ2-5; D may match TRBD1 or TRBD2 (5 bases each). V was shortened by 2 bases and J by 1 base, with 12 bases between the two germline ends. Germline V CDR1 and CDR2: SGHKS, YYEKEE (reference sequence). The CDR3 is 15 amino acids. The CDR3 DNA reads TGTGCCAGCAGCTTTTGGTCGGGGACCCAAGAGACCCAGTACTTC. As protein: CASSFWSGTQETQYF.

This clonotype was counted once. The chain uses TRBV10-3 and TRBJ2-5; D is unresolved. The J call is doubtful: the DNA matches TRBJ2-4 better. CDR3 size: 16 residues. Germline lookup yields CDR1 ENHRY and CDR2 SYGVKD. This chain's CDR3 is CAISEHHPEAKNIQYF. The CDR3 DNA is TGTGCCATCAGTGAGCATCACCCTGAGGCCAAAAACATTCAGTACTTC.

This clonotype was counted many times. The V gene is TRBV25-1, the J gene TRBJ2-7, with 7 nucleotides matching TRBD1. Trimming cost V 10 bases and J 5 bases; bases outside gene matches: 20. The CDR3 extends over 16 amino acids. Germline CDR1 reads MGHDK; CDR2 reads SYGVNS. CDR3 amino acids: CATKPMGTEGAHEQYF. The CDR3 DNA is TGTGCCACGAAGCCGATGGGCACTGAGGGGGCCCACGAGCAGTACTTC.

The rearrangement uses TRBV11-1 and TRBJ2-5; 7 bases align to TRBD2. Germline CDR1 SGHAT, CDR2 FQDESV (reference sequence). The ends lost 4 bases at V and 5 bases at J; junction bases unmatched: 10. The CDR3 covers 15 residues. The CDR3: CASSSRDYHPETQYF. The CDR3 coding sequence is TGTGCCAGCAGCTCCCGGGACTACCACCCCGAGACCCAGTACTTC.

This clonotype has a single count. J is TRBJ2-7 and V is TRBV12-3 or TRBV12-4; D unresolved. The CDR3 is 12 residues long. The V gene lost 8 bases and the J gene lost 1 base, with 9 bases spanning the gap. CDR3 DNA: TGTGCCAGCGGCAGATTATCCTACGAGCAGTACTTC. Its protein is CASGRLSYEQYF.

In DNA form, the CDR3 reads TGTGCCAGCAGCCAGGATAAGAGGGGCGGTGAAAAACTGTTTTTT. Its protein product is CASSQDKRGGEKLFF. V usage is TRBV4-2 and J usage is TRBJ1-4; tentatively, D is TRBD1 (5 bases). Germline V gives CDR1 LGHNA, CDR2 YNFKEQ. This CDR3 comprises 15 residues. Deletions cut 3 bases from V and 7 bases from J, with 15 bases between.

For this clonotype: A much larger clone differs from this one at a single base, so this may be a read error. The J gene is TRBJ1-1, the V gene TRBV25-1; D gene unclear. The V and J ends lost 7 bases and 1 base respectively, with 10 bases between them. The CDR3 covers 13 residues. Per germline, CDR1 MGHDK and CDR2 SYGVNS. CDR3 nucleotides: TGTGCCAGCAAAATGGGCACGAACACTGAAGCTTTCTTT. Its translation is CASKMGTNTEAFF.

The chain has TRBV20-1 and TRBJ1-1; the D gene is possibly TRBD1 (6 bases). Germline V gene data show CDR1 as DFQATT and CDR2 as SNEGSKA (reference sequence). The CDR3 is made up of 16 amino acids. Trimming shortened V by 0 bases and J by 4 bases, and 18 bases separated the two germline ends. DNA of the CDR3: TGCAGTGCTAGAGATCTCCACTTACAGGGCGGCACTGAAGCTTTCTTT. Its translation is CSARDLHLQGGTEAFF.

This clonotype was seen more than once but under ten times. J is TRBJ2-6 and V is TRBV6-5; 8 bases map to TRBD1. The V gene end was trimmed by 8 bases and the J gene end by 0 bases; junction bases not matched to a gene: 6. This CDR3 comprises 16 residues. Germline CDR1 is MNHEY and CDR2 is SVGAGI. CDR3: CASGRDRSSGANVLTF. The DNA for the CDR3 is TGTGCCAGCGGCCGGGACAGGAGCTCTGGGGCCAACGTCCTGACTTTC.

This clonotype has more than one count but fewer than ten. The rearrangement joins TRBV7-9 to TRBJ2-2; D not resolved. Trimming shortened V by 5 bases and J by 0 bases, and 10 bases separated the two germline ends. CDR1 and CDR2 (germline): SEHNR, FQNEAQ (reference sequence). The CDR3 runs to 15 residues. Here the CDR3 reads CASSLEIPNTGELFF. Here the CDR3 DNA reads TGTGCCAGCAGCCTGGAGATTCCGAACACCGGGGAGCTGTTTTTT.

This clonotype appeared many times. V and J are TRBV4-1 and TRBJ1-6, with D unclear. CDR1 MGHRA and CDR2 YSYEKL come from the germline V gene. The CDR3 consists of 12 residues. The V end lost 1 base, the J end lost 18 bases, and 13 bases lay between the germline ends. For the CDR3, the DNA is TGCGCCAGCAGCCAAGGAACACAAAGCCCCCACTTT. Its protein is CASSQGTQSPHF.

V gene TRBV7-9 combines with J gene TRBJ2-7; D gene uncertain. The CDR3 is 14 residues long. Germline assignment: CDR1 SEHNR and CDR2 FQNEAQ (reference sequence). Trimming took 5 bases from V and 2 from J, leaving 13 bases between them. Here the CDR3 reads CASSQVVGTYEQYF. The CDR3 bases are TGTGCCAGCAGCCAAGTAGTGGGGACCTACGAGCAGTACTTC.

This clonotype was counted ten times or more. V gene TRBV10-3 combines with J gene TRBJ1-5, with a tentative D call TRBD1 (6 bases). Germline values: CDR1 ENHRY, CDR2 SYGVKD. Trimming left V 4 bases short and J 3 bases short, with 10 bases between. The CDR3 loop spans 14 amino acids. The CDR3 DNA reads as TGTGCCATCAGTGCGGGGGGACACAATCAGCCCCAGCATTTT. This translates into CAISAGGHNQPQHF.

The chain couples TRBV2 to TRBJ2-7; D uncertain. Looked up from germline, CDR1 is SNHLY and CDR2 is FYNNEI. V lost 4 bases to trimming and J lost 5 bases, with 18 bases between them. There are 15 residues in the CDR3. CDR3 residues: CASSVSSSRRHEQYF. As DNA, the CDR3 is TGTGCCAGCAGTGTCTCCAGTTCCCGGCGGCACGAGCAGTACTTC. Based on the CDR3 plus reference TRBV2 and TRBJ2-7, the full variable domain is EPEVTQTPSHQVTQMGQEVILRCVPISNHLYFYWYRQILGQKVEFLVSFYNNEISEKSEIFDDQFSVERPDGSNFTLKIRSTKLEDSAMYFCASSVSSSRRHEQYFGPGTRLTVT.

Remarks on this clonotype: Given a much more abundant clone one base away, this may be a read error. The chain couples TRBV20-1 to TRBJ2-7, with TRBD2 identical over 7 bases. CDR3 length: 11 amino acids. Germline lookup yields CDR1 DFQATT and CDR2 SNEGSKA (reference sequence). Here the CDR3 DNA reads TGCAGAGCTAGTACGGGGGGCGAGCAGTACTTC. It is translated as CRASTGGEQYF.

Many counts were recorded for this clonotype. The V and J genes are TRBV29-1 and TRBJ1-4, with D uncertain. Per the germline V gene, CDR1 is SQVTM and CDR2 is ANQGSEA. Trimming shortened V by 1 base and J by 3 bases, and 6 bases separated the two germline ends. The CDR3 runs to 13 residues. CDR3 nucleotide sequence: TGCAGCGTTGAAGGCAGTTCTAATGAAAAACTGTTTTTT. This codes for CSVEGSSNEKLFF.

In this sample, this clonotype turned up many times. The chain couples TRBV7-6 to TRBJ2-7; TRBD1 matches 7 bases. The germline gives CDR1 SGHVS, CDR2 FNYEAQ. This CDR3 has 14 amino acids. V was pared by 5 bases and J by 1 base, with 5 bases of the junction left unmatched. CDR3 amino acids: CASSLGQVSYEQYF. DNA of the CDR3: TGTGCCAGCAGCCTAGGACAGGTTTCCTACGAGCAGTACTTC.

The chain carries TRBV20-1 and TRBJ2-5; 11 bases fit TRBD2. This CDR3 is 14 amino acids long. V gave up 5 bases and J gave up 2 bases; unmatched junction bases: 4. CDR1 DFQATT and CDR2 SNEGSKA come from the germline V gene (reference sequence). As DNA, the CDR3 is TGCAGTGCTGAACGACTAGCGGGGCAAGAGACCCAGTACTTC. Its protein product is CSAERLAGQETQYF.

This rearrangement joins TRBV25-1 to TRBJ1-4; D gene uncertain. V shed 3 bases and J shed 5 bases, with 16 bases lying between them. Germline V gene lookup returns CDR1 MGHDK and CDR2 SYGVNS. The CDR3 totals 16 residues. CDR3 bases: TGTGCCAGCAGTGATAGTGCCGGGGAGTTCAATGAAAAACTGTTTTTT. This encodes CASSDSAGEFNEKLFF.

This clonotype was recorded only once. The V call is TRBV10-3, the J call TRBJ2-5; 11 bases are a match to TRBD2. V was pared by 0 bases and J by 4 bases, with 4 bases of the junction left unmatched. The CDR3 length is 16 residues. Germline V CDR1 and CDR2: ENHRY, SYGVKD. As DNA, the CDR3 is TGTGCCATCAGTGAGTCGCGGCTAGCGGGAGGAGAGACCCAGTACTTC. Protein: CAISESRLAGGETQYF.

This chain connects TRBV20-1 to TRBJ1-1, with 9 nucleotides matching TRBD1. From germline, CDR1 is DFQATT and CDR2 SNEGSKA (reference sequence). The CDR3 is 16 amino acids. V shed 5 bases, J shed 0 bases, and the junction held 10 bases outside the gene matches. This chain's CDR3 is CSALPGTGWMNTEAFF. The DNA of the CDR3 is TGCAGTGCTCTACCCGGGACAGGGTGGATGAACACTGAAGCTTTCTTT.

V is TRBV20-1 and J is TRBJ2-5; D ambiguous. Germline V CDR1 and CDR2: DFQATT, SNEGSKA (reference sequence). CDR3 length: 19 amino acids. The V gene lost 4 bases and the J gene lost 3 bases, with 30 bases spanning the gap. CDR3 in amino acids: CSATNGLSSGPLNEETQYF. The DNA for the CDR3 is TGCAGTGCTACGAACGGGCTGAGTAGTGGCCCCCTGAACGAAGAGACCCAGTACTTC.

DNA for the CDR3: TGTGCCAGCAGCCAATCCGGGACTAGCGACAACGGGGAGCTGTTTTTT. Translation: CASSQSGTSDNGELFF. The chain recombines TRBV9 with TRBJ2-2; 10 bases align to TRBD2. The CDR3 has 16 amino acids. Trimming took 4 bases from V and 7 from J; bases not matched to a gene: 10. The V gene's germline CDR1 is SGDLS and CDR2 YYNGEE.

This clonotype was observed at least ten times. The V gene is TRBV7-9, the J gene TRBJ1-2; possibly TRBD1 for D (5 bases). Trimming took off 4 bases at V and 8 bases at J, with 11 bases between the two ends. Looked up from germline, CDR1 is SEHNR and CDR2 is FQNEAQ (reference sequence). The CDR3 runs to 12 residues. The CDR3 is CASSSDRGGYTF. The CDR3 DNA reads as TGTGCCAGCAGCTCAGACCGGGGCGGCTACACCTTC.

This clonotype was counted only a few times. The rearrangement links TRBV25-1 to TRBJ2-2; the D is unclear. This CDR3 has 15 residues. V was cut by 5 bases and J by 7 bases, with 17 bases left in between. CDR1 MGHDK and CDR2 SYGVNS come from the germline V gene. This CDR3 reads CASSPTTRVSGELFF. The CDR3 region has the DNA TGTGCCAGCAGTCCAACTACTCGCGTCAGCGGGGAGCTGTTTTTT.

The rearrangement joins TRBV9 to TRBJ1-1; 7 positions agree with TRBD1. Germline V gene sequence: CDR1 SGDLS, CDR2 YYNGEE. The CDR3 contains 11 residues. V dropped 9 bases and J dropped 5; count of bases not matched to a gene: 4. The CDR3 DNA follows: TGTGCCATCAGGGGGGGAACTGAAGCTTTCTTT. Its protein product is CAIRGGTEAFF.